Below are 8 T cell receptor beta chains sequenced from a single sample in a study of Graves' ophthalmopathy and Graves' hyperthyroidism. TCR beta CDR3 amplification used RNA transcripts. Scientists carried out first-round RT-PCR using HTBI primers and then a second-round multiplex PCR. Using its own MiXCR run on the multiplex PCR reads, TCRdb lists one record per CDR3 protein. The table lists roughly 350,000 distinct CDR3 sequences, 17% of them singletons. The sequencing sample was made of peripheral blood. These receptors were taken from an adult woman with stable Graves' hyperthyroidism.

The chain couples TRBV12-3 or TRBV12-4 to TRBJ2-2; TRBD1 matches at 7 bases. The V and J ends lost 5 bases and 4 bases, in that order; junction bases with no gene match: 7. The CDR3 covers 15 residues. CDR3 sequence: CASSAETGFTGELFF. In DNA, the CDR3 is TGTGCCAGCAGTGCCGAGACAGGGTTCACCGGGGAGCTGTTTTTT.

This clonotype was observed at least ten times. The V gene is TRBV28, the J gene TRBJ2-5; D ambiguous. Germline assignment: CDR1 MDHEN and CDR2 SYDVKM. The CDR3 covers 14 residues. V was shortened by 3 bases and J by 2 bases, with 10 bases between the two germline ends. In DNA form, the CDR3 reads TGTGCCAGCAGTTTCCGGCAGGAACAAGAGACCCAGTACTTC. It is translated as CASSFRQEQETQYF.

The chain couples TRBV12-3 or TRBV12-4 to TRBJ1-1, with 10 bases identical to TRBD1. Trimming took 7 bases from V and 10 from J; bases not matched to a gene: 9. This CDR3 is 13 amino acids long. The DNA of the CDR3 is TGTGCCAGCAACCTCGACAGGGGGCCGAGAGCTTTCTTT. Protein: CASNLDRGPRAFF.

This chain uses TRBV12-3 or TRBV12-4 with TRBJ1-1, with D possibly being TRBD1 (5 bases). Trimming removed 7 bases from V and 0 bases from J, with 9 bases in between. The CDR3 extends over 13 amino acids. The CDR3 loop reads CASTRALNTEAFF. The CDR3 DNA reads TGTGCCAGCACCAGGGCCCTGAACACTGAAGCTTTCTTT.

In its sample, this clonotype was seen once. The V call is TRBV6-1, the J call TRBJ2-2; 9 bases are a match to TRBD1. The length of the CDR3 is 15 residues. With V trimmed by 6 bases and J by 0 bases, 2 bases remained unmatched. Looked up from germline, CDR1 is MNHNS and CDR2 is SASEGT. The CDR3 sequence: CASRRQGANTGELFF. The CDR3 nucleotides are TGTGCCAGCAGAAGACAGGGGGCGAACACCGGGGAGCTGTTTTTT.

There are many counts of this clonotype. The chain couples TRBV12-3 or TRBV12-4 to TRBJ1-2; D remains ambiguous. The CDR3 consists of 13 residues. Trimming shortened V by 6 bases and J by 4 bases, and 12 bases separated the two germline ends. The CDR3 sequence is CASSGDLGYGYTF. In nucleotides, the CDR3 is TGTGCCAGCAGCGGTGACCTAGGCTATGGCTACACCTTC.

The V gene is TRBV4-2, the J gene TRBJ2-2, with D maybe TRBD2 (6 bases). The CDR3 consists of 16 residues. Trimming cost V 0 bases and J 1 base, with 9 bases left between them. Germline V gene sequence: CDR1 LGHNA, CDR2 YNFKEQ. The CDR3 sequence is CASSQDPGRNTGELFF. The CDR3 nucleotides read TGTGCCAGCAGCCAAGATCCCGGGAGGAACACCGGGGAGCTGTTTTTT.

For this clonotype: A much larger clone sits a single nucleotide away, making a read error possible. Since no conserved phenylalanine or tryptophan closes the CDR3, a read error is the likely cause. The chain has TRBV5-1 and TRBJ2-7; maybe TRBD1 (6 bases). Trimming took off 0 bases at V and 7 bases at J, with 14 bases between the two ends. Germline CDR1 and CDR2: SGHRS and YFSETQ. The CDR3 contains 14 residues. The CDR3 DNA reads as TGCGCCAGCAGCTTGGACAGGGCAGAAGAGGAGCAGTACTAC. It specifies CASSLDRAEEEQYY.